The T cell receptor beta chain described here comes from a study of human T cells and chemical hapten exposure. CDR3 length: 14 amino acids. V lost 3 bases, J lost 3 bases, and 9 bases lay in between. Germline CDR1 and CDR2: ENHRY and SYGVKD. This clonotype was seen only a few times. Each CDR3 protein gets one entry after TCRdb re-called the RACE reads with MiXCR. This table has roughly 120,000 distinct CDR3 sequences, 13% appearing once. The time point here: pre-sensitization, week 0. Treatment defined: therapeutic diphenylcyclopropenone sensitization with weekly scalp DPC. Sequencing used whole blood, obtained in connection with sensitization to the hapten diphenylcyclopropenone (DPC). The chain recombines TRBV10-3 with TRBJ1-5; TRBD1 is a possible D gene (6 bases). The clonotype originates from a woman aged 18-30 years with alopecia areata. Some clones in this sample may be carry-over from other donors' samples. The CDR3 loop is CAISDRGYNQPQHF. The CDR3 DNA reads TGTGCCATCAGTGACAGGGGTTACAATCAGCCCCAGCATTTT.